Listed below are T cell receptor beta chains from one sample, sequenced in a study of vaccination and CD4 T cells after COVID-19. TCRdb re-called the PCR reads through MiXCR, storing one row per CDR3 protein. There are roughly 13,000 distinct CDR3 sequences in the sample; 55% occur only once, and around 8.4% lies in the top ten. Antigens for these TCRs are unknown. Sample: CD4+ T cells from blood, cultured in vitro, taken before SARS-CoV-2 vaccination. Receptor source: a human donor who had recovered from COVID-19. The CDR3 runs from the conserved cysteine through the conserved F or W. D genes are given only for firm matches. Not all rows give a size; the values are once, few, many and, for expanded clones, a class.

.,TRBV20-1,TRBJ2-7,.,CSARLDGGPSSYEQYF,TGCAGTGCTAGGTTGGACGGGGGACCAAGCTCCTACGAGCAGTACTTC
.,TRBV5-3,TRBJ1-5,.,CASSLGSGENQPQHF,TGTGCCAGCAGCTTGGGGTCAGGGGAAAATCAGCCCCAGCATTTT
.,TRBV28,TRBJ1-6,.,CASSLSQGDSPLHF,TGTGCCAGCAGTTTATCGCAGGGAGATTCACCCCTCCACTTT
TRBD2,TRBV20-1,TRBJ2-7,once,CSAQAPSGSFYEQYF,TGCAGTGCTCAGGCGCCTAGCGGGAGTTTCTACGAGCAGTACTTC
TRBD1,TRBV6-1,TRBJ1-6,few,CASSFPGQPNSPLHF,TGTGCCAGCAGCTTTCCGGGACAGCCCAATTCACCCCTCCACTTT
.,TRBV5-1,TRBJ1-5,.,CASSVAPNQPQHF,TGCGCCAGCAGCGTGGCCCCAAATCAGCCCCAGCATTTT
TRBD1,TRBV27,TRBJ1-6,few,CASRTGTGSNSPLHF,TGTGCCAGCAGAACCGGGACAGGGTCGAATTCACCCCTCCACTTT
.,TRBV6-1,TRBJ1-2,.,CASTPNYRDGYTF,TGTGCCAGCACCCCGAACTATAGGGATGGCTACACCTTC
.,TRBV7-2,TRBJ2-1,.,CASSLAMEVASSGEQFF,TGTGCCAGCAGCTTAGCGATGGAGGTAGCGAGTTCGGGTGAGCAGTTCTTC
.,TRBV27,TRBJ2-3,.,CASSFTYGTDTQYF,TGTGCCAGCAGTTTTACCTACGGCACAGATACGCAGTATTTT
TRBD1,TRBV7-2,TRBJ2-2,few,CASSSRQGGTGELFF,TGTGCCAGCAGCTCCCGACAGGGGGGCACCGGGGAGCTGTTTTTT
.,TRBV20-1,TRBJ1-4,few,CSATIPGNEKLFF,TGCAGTGCTACCATTCCGGGTAATGAAAAACTGTTTTTT
.,TRBV7-2,TRBJ2-7,.,CASNPVVGVPYEQYF,TGTGCCAGCAACCCGGTGGTGGGGGTCCCCTACGAGCAGTACTTC
TRBD1,TRBV20-1,TRBJ1-5,.,CSAAGQGARRQPQHF,TGCAGTGCTGCAGGACAGGGGGCTCGTCGCCAGCCCCAGCATTTT
.,TRBV20-1,TRBJ2-1,few,CSATTGLSGIAEQFF,TGCAGTGCCACTACCGGACTATCGGGGATCGCTGAGCAGTTCTTC
.,TRBV7-3,TRBJ1-1,.,CASSLGLKTEAFF,TGTGCCAGCAGCTTAGGCCTGAAAACTGAAGCTTTCTTT
.,TRBV28,TRBJ2-3,.,CASSPSLGTPSTDTQYF,TGTGCCAGCAGCCCTTCACTCGGGACACCTTCCACAGATACGCAGTATTTT
TRBD2,TRBV6-2/TRBV6-3,TRBJ2-6,.,CATRSLAGRVKQANVLTF,TGTGCCACCCGAAGTTTGGCAGGGAGGGTAAAGCAGGCCAACGTCCTGACTTTC
.,TRBV2,TRBJ2-7,.,CASSATGTGTEQYF,TGTGCCAGCAGTGCCACCGGGACCGGGACCGAGCAGTACTTC
.,TRBV11-3,TRBJ1-1,.,CASSPLGHAEAFF,TGTGCCAGCAGCCCGCTGGGACACGCTGAAGCTTTCTTT
.,TRBV6-1,TRBJ1-2,.,CASSEAPQTGGYTF,TGTGCCAGCAGTGAAGCTCCCCAGACTGGTGGCTACACCTTC
.,TRBV6-1,TRBJ2-7,few,CASSETGSPRDEQYF,TGTGCCAGCAGTGAAACAGGGAGTCCCCGGGACGAGCAGTACTTC
.,TRBV29-1,TRBJ1-2,.,CSVDSGTSYGYTF,TGCAGCGTTGATTCGGGGACAAGCTATGGCTACACCTTC
.,TRBV7-9,TRBJ1-2,.,CASSFRDNLGYTF,TGTGCCAGCAGCTTTCGAGACAATCTTGGCTACACCTTC
TRBD2,TRBV6-1,TRBJ2-7,.,CASSEGGLAPYEQYF,TGTGCCAGCAGTGAAGGGGGACTAGCGCCCTACGAGCAGTACTTC
.,TRBV6-2/TRBV6-3,TRBJ1-5,few,CASSYPGRGTGTGQPQHF,TGTGCCAGCAGTTACCCGGGGAGAGGAACAGGGACGGGTCAGCCCCAGCATTTT
TRBD1,TRBV28,TRBJ2-1,.,CASHPTDRGGNEQFF,TGTGCCAGCCATCCCACGGACAGGGGTGGGAATGAGCAGTTCTTC
.,TRBV6-2/TRBV6-3,TRBJ2-7,.,CASSRGRYEQYF,TGTGCCAGCAGTAGAGGACGCTACGAGCAGTACTTC